One sample yielded the 24 T cell receptor beta chains listed below, sequenced in a study of blood T cell repertoires in COVID-19. Here immunoSEQ multiplex PCR was the method, and the copy in TCRdb shows in-frame clones only, minus some. The table lists 350,000 to 450,000 clones, approximately 93% of them singletons. Sequenced material: PBMCs or T cells enriched from blood (not recorded which). Receptor source: a woman aged 40 to 50 who had been exposed to COVID-19.

This clone was observed a single time. The V call is TRBV19, the J call TRBJ1-2; TRBD1 aligns across 7 bases. CDR3 length: 17 residues. V lost 6 bases to trimming and J lost 4 bases; unmatched junction nucleotides: 17. Germline V gene sequence: CDR1 LNHDA, CDR2 SQIVND (reference sequence). The CDR3 loop reads CASSRGYSERTIYGYTF. CDR3 sequence (DNA): TGTGCCAGTAGCAGGGGGTATTCGGAGCGGACAATCTATGGCTACACCTTC.

The V and J genes are TRBV6-1 and TRBJ1-2; D is unresolved. CDR3 length equals 15 residues. Looked up from germline, CDR1 is MNHNS and CDR2 is SASEGT. Trimming cost V 0 bases and J 2 bases, with 10 bases left between them. CDR3: CASSEARSRNYGYTF. The CDR3 region has the DNA TGTGCCAGCAGTGAAGCGCGGAGCAGAAACTATGGCTACACCTTC.

J is TRBJ1-1 and V is TRBV15; D unresolved. Per germline, CDR1 LNHNV and CDR2 YYDKDF (reference sequence). Trimming removed 0 bases from V and 2 bases from J, with 7 bases in between. This CDR3 is 14 amino acids long. For the CDR3, the DNA is TGTGCCACCAGCAGAGATGGCCGTAACACTGAAGCTTTCTTT. It encodes CATSRDGRNTEAFF.

The chain employs TRBV9 and TRBJ1-5, with TRBD1 identical over 7 bases. Losses at the gene ends were 6 bases for V and 0 bases for J; bases not matched to a gene: 18. Germline-derived CDR1 and CDR2 are SGDLS and YYNGEE. The CDR3 is 19 residues long. CDR3 residues: CASTGGGTRTPSSNQPQHF. The CDR3 DNA reads TGTGCCAGCACCGGAGGGGGCACTCGAACTCCCTCTAGCAATCAGCCCCAGCATTTT. The full variable domain, its missing parts supplied by reference TRBV9 and TRBJ1-5, is DSGVTQTPKHLITATGQRVTLRCSPRSGDLSVYWYQQSLDQGLQFLIQYYNGEERAKGNILERFSAQQFPDLHSELNLSSLELGDSALYFCASTGGGTRTPSSNQPQHFGDGTRLSIL.

This sequence joins TRBV3-1 (or the pseudogene TRBV3-2) and TRBJ1-2, with unresolved D. This CDR3 is built from 14 residues. CDR1 and CDR2 (germline): LGHDT, YNNKEL (reference sequence). V was cut by 0 bases and J by 5 bases, with 10 bases left in between. In DNA form, the CDR3 reads TGTGCCAGCAGCCAAGACACGGGATTGTATGGCTACACCTTC. Translating it yields CASSQDTGLYGYTF.

The chain combines TRBV27 with TRBJ1-1; TRBD1 might be the D (5 bases). The CDR3 loop spans 13 amino acids. The V end was cut by 3 bases, the J end by 5 bases, with 10 bases between. Germline V gene data show CDR1 as MNHEY and CDR2 as SMNVEV (reference sequence). The CDR3 nucleotides are TGTGCCAGCAGTTTCGCGGGGGGGACTGAAGCTTTCTTT. It encodes CASSFAGGTEAFF.

The chain has TRBV18 and TRBJ2-1; TRBD1 aligns across 7 bases. Germline CDR1 and CDR2: KGHSH and LQKENI. CDR3 size: 14 residues. J lost 8 bases, V lost 5 bases, and 9 bases had no gene match. CDR3 sequence: CASSLLFQGDEQFF. The DNA of the CDR3 is TGTGCCAGCTCATTACTATTCCAGGGGGATGAGCAGTTCTTC. The full variable domain, rest sourced from reference TRBV18 and TRBJ2-1, is NAGVMQNPRHLVRRRGQEARLRCSPMKGHSHVYWYRQLPEEGLKFMVYLQKENIIDESGMPKERFSAEFPKEGPSILRIQQVVRGDSAAYFCASSLLFQGDEQFFGPGTRLTVL.

V gene TRBV18 combines with J gene TRBJ2-3; perhaps TRBD1 as D (6 bases). Germline V CDR1 and CDR2: KGHSH, LQKENI. The V gene lost 6 bases and the J gene lost 3 bases, with 13 bases spanning the gap. The CDR3 runs to 14 residues. The CDR3 region has the DNA TGTGCCAGCTCGGGGCAGGGGCGGACAGATACGCAGTATTTT. Protein product: CASSGQGRTDTQYF.

The rearrangement uses TRBV24-1 and TRBJ1-1, with D possibly matching TRBD1 (6 bases). Germline CDR1 reads KGHDR; CDR2 reads SFDVKD. Between the trimmed V and J ends, which lost 3 bases and 5 bases, there was a span of 9 bases. The CDR3 extends over 13 amino acids. DNA of the CDR3: TGTGCCACCAGTGATCAGGGGCGGACTGAAGCTTTCTTT. Protein product: CATSDQGRTEAFF.

This clone was seen only once. The chain is built from TRBV30 and TRBJ2-1, with D perhaps TRBD1 (5 bases). CDR1 is GTSNPN, CDR2 SVGIG, per germline (reference sequence). The ends were cut back, 4 bases at V and 1 base at J, with 14 bases in the middle. The CDR3 is 15 residues long. CDR3 protein: CAWNSGLWSYNEQFF. For the CDR3, the DNA is TGTGCCTGGAATTCAGGGTTGTGGTCCTACAATGAGCAGTTCTTC.

The chain has TRBV3-1 (or the pseudogene TRBV3-2) and TRBJ1-3; D unclear. This CDR3 is built from 16 residues. Germline V gene data show CDR1 as LGHDT and CDR2 as YNNKEL (reference sequence). V lost 8 bases to trimming and J lost 0 bases, with 17 bases between them. The CDR3 spells CASRLKGGISGNTIYF. The DNA of the CDR3 is TGTGCCAGCCGACTCAAGGGAGGAATCTCTGGAAACACCATATATTTT.

The CDR3: CASSLGGQTFGGYTF. DNA for the CDR3: TGTGCCAGCAGCTTGGGGGGACAGACCTTCGGTGGCTACACCTTC. The chain carries TRBV5-5 and TRBJ1-2; 7 nucleotides match TRBD1. Per germline, CDR1 SGHKS and CDR2 YYEKEE (reference sequence). CDR3 length: 15 amino acids. With V trimmed by 0 bases and J by 7 bases, 9 bases remained unmatched.

This chain links TRBV5-4 with TRBJ2-5; TRBD1 agrees at 10 bases. The CDR3 spans 15 residues. Trimming removed 4 bases from V and 5 bases from J; junction bases left unmatched: 8. The germline V gene encodes CDR1 SGHNT and CDR2 YYREEE (reference sequence). CDR3 protein: CASSKGQGIKETQYF. The CDR3 DNA reads as TGTGCCAGCAGCAAGGGACAGGGGATAAAGGAGACCCAGTACTTC.

The DNA for the CDR3 is TGTGCCAGCAGCTTGGCGCGGGCCTCGGGGGATACGCAGTATTTT. Protein product: CASSLARASGDTQYF. V gene TRBV5-4 combines with J gene TRBJ2-3; D may be TRBD2 (5 bases). V lost 0 bases and J 6 bases, leaving 14 bases between the germline ends. CDR1 SGHNT and CDR2 YYREEE come from the germline V gene (reference sequence). This CDR3 region has 15 residues.

This chain joins TRBV7-9 and TRBJ1-4; 9 bases are a match to TRBD1. The CDR3 is 14 residues long. CDR1 and CDR2 from the germline V gene are SEHNR and FQNEAQ (reference sequence). With 3 bases clipped from V and 8 bases from J, the junction kept 4 bases outside the gene matches. CDR3 nucleotide sequence: TGTGCCAGCAGCTTGGGGACAGGGCGGGAAAAACTGTTTTTT. Its translation: CASSLGTGREKLFF.

V gene TRBV7-2 combines with J gene TRBJ1-2; 8 nucleotides agree with TRBD1. The germline CDR1 and CDR2 sequences are SGHTA and FQGNSA. CDR3 size: 16 residues. V lost 5 bases and J lost 5; bases outside the gene matches: 13. The CDR3 spells CASSPGQGRPEYGYTF. CDR3 DNA sequence: TGTGCCAGCAGCCCCGGACAGGGAAGGCCCGAATATGGCTACACCTTC.

This clone was detected only a few times. The chain is built from TRBV7-9 and TRBJ2-7; TRBD2 agrees at 8 bases. This CDR3 is 17 amino acids long. Germline values: CDR1 SEHNR, CDR2 FQNEAQ (reference sequence). J lost 1 base, V lost 3 bases, and 11 bases had no gene match. CDR3 DNA: TGTGCCAGCAGCTTGTACAGGCTAGCGGGTCGTTCCTACGAGCAGTACTTC. Its protein product is CASSLYRLAGRSYEQYF.

The rearrangement joins TRBV29-1 to TRBJ1-1; TRBD1 agrees at 11 bases. The V gene end was trimmed by 3 bases and the J gene end by 4 bases; junction bases not matched to a gene: 10. Looked up from germline, CDR1 is SQVTM and CDR2 is ANQGSEA. The CDR3 runs to 16 residues. Here the CDR3 reads CSVDKGQGVSGTEAFF. CDR3 bases: TGCAGCGTTGATAAGGGACAGGGGGTCTCGGGCACTGAAGCTTTCTTT.

V is TRBV18 and J is TRBJ2-2, with a tentative D call TRBD1 (6 bases). CDR1 KGHSH and CDR2 LQKENI come from the germline V gene. Trimming took 4 bases from V and 4 from J, leaving 16 bases between them. The CDR3 consists of 16 residues. DNA of the CDR3: TGTGCCAGCTCACTACAGGGTTTACAGAGCACCGGGGAGCTGTTTTTT. It codes for CASSLQGLQSTGELFF.

J is TRBJ2-1 and V is TRBV7-9; D is uncertain. Looked up from germline, CDR1 is SEHNR and CDR2 is FQNEAQ (reference sequence). V was pared by 3 bases and J by 5 bases, with 17 bases between. The CDR3 consists of 16 residues. CDR3 protein: CASSFHPGLLDNEQFF. Here the CDR3 DNA reads TGTGCCAGCAGCTTCCACCCGGGTCTTCTTGACAATGAGCAGTTCTTC.

V usage is TRBV7-2 and J usage is TRBJ1-5; 7 bases line up with TRBD1. The length of the CDR3 is 16 residues. Losses at the gene ends were 1 base for V and 1 base for J; bases not matched to a gene: 4. Germline V gives CDR1 SGHTA, CDR2 FQGNSA. This chain's CDR3 is CASSLVAGGSNQPQHF. In nucleotides, the CDR3 is TGTGCCAGCAGCTTAGTGGCAGGGGGAAGCAATCAGCCCCAGCATTTT.

The V and J genes are TRBV18 and TRBJ2-3, with 8 bases aligning to TRBD1. This CDR3 has 15 amino acids. Germline lookup yields CDR1 KGHSH and CDR2 LQKENI. V dropped 4 bases and J dropped 4; count of bases not matched to a gene: 7. In nucleotides, the CDR3 is TGTGCCAGCTCACGACAGGGGATAGGCGCAGATACGCAGTATTTT. Translating it yields CASSRQGIGADTQYF. Drawing the rest from reference TRBV18 and TRBJ2-3, the complete variable domain is NAGVMQNPRHLVRRRGQEARLRCSPMKGHSHVYWYRQLPEEGLKFMVYLQKENIIDESGMPKERFSAEFPKEGPSILRIQQVVRGDSAAYFCASSRQGIGADTQYFGPGTRLTVL.

The gene calls are TRBV30 and TRBJ1-5, with TRBD1 identical over 8 bases. With 3 bases clipped from V and 2 bases from J, the junction kept 0 bases outside the gene matches. The CDR3 has 13 amino acids. From germline, CDR1 is GTSNPN and CDR2 SVGIG (reference sequence). The chain's CDR3 is CAWRDRGNQPQHF. CDR3 nucleotide sequence: TGTGCCTGGAGGGACAGGGGCAATCAGCCCCAGCATTTT.

The CDR3 sequence: CASSTGTSGSSTDTQYF. The CDR3 nucleotides are TGTGCCAGCAGCACCGGGACTAGCGGGAGTTCAACAGATACGCAGTATTTT. V usage is TRBV11-3 and J usage is TRBJ2-3; 14 bases align to TRBD2. Looked up from germline, CDR1 is SGHNT and CDR2 is YENEEA. Trimming removed 5 bases from V and 3 bases from J; junction bases left unmatched: 7. The CDR3 is 17 residues long.